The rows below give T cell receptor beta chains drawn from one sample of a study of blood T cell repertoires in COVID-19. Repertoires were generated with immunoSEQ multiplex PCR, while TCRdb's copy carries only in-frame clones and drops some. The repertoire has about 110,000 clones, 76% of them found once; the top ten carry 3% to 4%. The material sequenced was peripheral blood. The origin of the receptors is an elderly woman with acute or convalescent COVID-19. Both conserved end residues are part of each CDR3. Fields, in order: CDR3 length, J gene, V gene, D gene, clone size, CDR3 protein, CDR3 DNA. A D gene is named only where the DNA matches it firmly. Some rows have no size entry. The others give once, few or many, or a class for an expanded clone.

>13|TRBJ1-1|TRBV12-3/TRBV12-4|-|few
CASTPFRNTEAFF
TGTGCCAGCACCCCGTTCAGGAACACTGAAGCTTTCTTT
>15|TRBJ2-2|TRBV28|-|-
CASSQDIISTGELFF
TGTGCCAGCAGCCAGGACATCATCAGCACCGGGGAGCTGTTTTTT
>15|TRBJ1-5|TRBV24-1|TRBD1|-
CATSERQGGNQPQHF
TGTGCCACCAGTGAGAGACAGGGCGGCAATCAGCCCCAGCATTTT
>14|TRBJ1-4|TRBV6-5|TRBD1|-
CASSDYRGLEKLFF
TGTGCCAGCAGCGATTACAGGGGTTTGGAAAAACTGTTTTTT
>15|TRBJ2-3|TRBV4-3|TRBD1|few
CASSQAGTGTDTQYF
TGCGCCAGCAGCCAAGCCGGGACAGGGACAGATACGCAGTATTTT
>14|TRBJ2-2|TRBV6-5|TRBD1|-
CASSMRTGTGELFF
TGTGCCAGCAGTATGCGGACAGGCACCGGGGAGCTGTTTTTT
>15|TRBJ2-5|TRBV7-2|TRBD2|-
CASSYQAGAGETQYF
TGTGCCAGCAGCTATCAAGCGGGAGCTGGGGAGACCCAGTACTTC
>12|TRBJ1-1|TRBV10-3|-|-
CAISELADEAFF
TGTGCCATCAGTGAATTGGCAGATGAAGCTTTCTTT
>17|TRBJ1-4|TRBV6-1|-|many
CASSETQGGATNEKLFF
TGTGCCAGCAGTGAAACCCAGGGTGGGGCAACTAATGAAAAACTGTTTTTT
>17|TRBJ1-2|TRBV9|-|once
CASSENLITGMTYGYTF
TGTGCCAGCAGCGAAAACCTTATTACGGGGATGACGTATGGCTACACCTTC
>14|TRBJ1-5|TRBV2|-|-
CASALGMGGQPQHF
TGTGCCAGCGCCCTTGGCATGGGAGGTCAGCCCCAGCATTTT
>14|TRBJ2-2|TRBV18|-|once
CASSPYRYTGELFF
TGTGCCAGCTCACCTTACAGGTACACCGGGGAGCTGTTTTTT
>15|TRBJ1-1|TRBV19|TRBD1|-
CASSKGQGATTEAFF
TGTGCCAGTAGTAAGGGGCAGGGGGCGACCACTGAAGCTTTCTTT
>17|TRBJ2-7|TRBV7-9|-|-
CASSSGLRGESSYEQYF
TGTGCCAGCAGCTCCGGTCTGCGGGGAGAGAGCTCCTACGAGCAGTACTTC
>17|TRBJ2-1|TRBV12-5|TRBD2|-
CASGLVIAGRSYNEQFF
TGTGCTAGTGGTTTGGTGATAGCGGGACGCTCCTACAATGAGCAGTTCTTC
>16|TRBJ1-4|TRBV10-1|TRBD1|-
CASSRGQGASDEKLFF
TGCGCCAGCAGTCGGGGACAGGGGGCTTCGGATGAAAAACTGTTTTTT
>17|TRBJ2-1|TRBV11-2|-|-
CASSLDQQGRPWDEQFF
TGTGCCAGCAGCTTAGATCAGCAGGGCCGACCTTGGGATGAGCAGTTCTTC
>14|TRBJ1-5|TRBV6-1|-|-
CASSEDGRNQPQHF
TGTGCCAGCAGTGAAGATGGCAGGAATCAGCCCCAGCATTTT
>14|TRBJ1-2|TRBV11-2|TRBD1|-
CASSGGQGVYGYTF
TGTGCCAGCAGCGGGGGACAGGGGGTTTATGGCTACACCTTC
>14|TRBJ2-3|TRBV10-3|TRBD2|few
CAISSGTSTDTQYF
TGTGCCATCTCTAGCGGAACTAGCACAGATACGCAGTATTTT
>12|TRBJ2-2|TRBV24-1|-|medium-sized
CATNGNTGELFF
TGTGCCACCAACGGGAACACCGGGGAGCTGTTTTTT
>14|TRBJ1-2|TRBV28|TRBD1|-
CASRTGQGVYGYTF
TGTGCCAGCAGGACGGGACAGGGAGTGTATGGCTACACCTTC
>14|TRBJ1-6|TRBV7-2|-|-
CASSFGQGGSPLHF
TGTGCCAGCAGCTTTGGGCAGGGAGGTTCACCCCTCCACTTT
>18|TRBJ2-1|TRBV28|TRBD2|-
CASRTGLAAISSYNEQFF
TGTGCCAGCAGAACGGGACTAGCGGCAATCAGCTCCTACAATGAGCAGTTCTTC
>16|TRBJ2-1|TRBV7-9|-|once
CASSLGSLAGYNEQFF
TGTGCCAGCAGCTTAGGAAGTCTCGCGGGGTACAATGAGCAGTTCTTC
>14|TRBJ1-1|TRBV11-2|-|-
CASRPRPGNTEAFF
TGTGCCAGCAGGCCTAGGCCCGGGAACACTGAAGCTTTCTTT
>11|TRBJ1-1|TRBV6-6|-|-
CASSTATEAFF
TGTGCCAGCAGTACAGCCACTGAAGCTTTCTTT
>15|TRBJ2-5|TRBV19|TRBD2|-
CASSKLAGEAETQYF
TGTGCCAGTAGTAAACTAGCGGGAGAGGCTGAGACCCAGTACTTC
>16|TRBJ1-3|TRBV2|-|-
CASSEGEGISGNTIYF
TGTGCCAGCAGTGAAGGAGAGGGAATCTCTGGAAACACCATATATTTT